Following are 17 T cell receptor beta chains from one sample sequenced in a study of T cells after yellow fever vaccination. TCRdb reprocessed the 5' RACE reads via MiXCR and lists one record per CDR3 protein. The sample yields 100,000 to 150,000 distinct CDR3 sequences, approximately 8.4% seen once. Sequencing used CD8+ T cells sorted from PBMCs, obtained on the day of the yellow fever booster vaccination. The origin of the receptors is a man between 18 and 29 years old who received the YFV17D yellow fever vaccine.

V usage is TRBV20-1 and J usage is TRBJ1-2; unclear D gene. The CDR3 runs to 14 residues. Trimming took 6 bases from V and 3 from J, leaving 17 bases between them. The germline CDR1 and CDR2 sequences are DFQATT and SNEGSKA (reference sequence). CDR3 DNA: TGCAGTGCATGGGCGTCGTTGGAACACTATGGCTACACCTTC. This translates into CSAWASLEHYGYTF.

This clonotype was detected a few times. The chain joins TRBV6-5 to TRBJ1-1, with D perhaps matching TRBD1 (6 bases). Germline CDR1 and CDR2: MNHEY and SVGAGI. CDR3 size: 12 residues. V dropped 5 bases and J dropped 11 bases, with 15 bases sitting between them. CDR3 loop: CASSGQFPVAFF. The CDR3 coding sequence is TGTGCCAGCAGTGGACAGTTCCCGGTGGCTTTCTTT.

This clonotype turned up a few times. The chain employs TRBV7-3 and TRBJ1-1, with 9 positions matching TRBD1. CDR3 length equals 17 residues. After removal of 6 bases from V and 0 bases from J, the junction contained 11 bases not matched to a gene. In germline, CDR1 is SGHTA, CDR2 FQGTGA. The CDR3 DNA reads as TGTGCCAGCAGTTTCACAGGGGGCGCCGAAATGAACACTGAAGCTTTCTTT. It is translated as CASSFTGGAEMNTEAFF.

The gene calls are TRBV10-3 and TRBJ2-3, with 7 bases lining up with TRBD2. The CDR3 has 15 amino acids. The V gene end was trimmed by 7 bases and the J gene end by 5 bases; junction bases not matched to a gene: 12. Per germline, CDR1 ENHRY and CDR2 SYGVKD. This chain's CDR3 is CAINQPGRNEDTQYF. In nucleotides, the CDR3 is TGTGCCATCAATCAGCCCGGGAGGAACGAAGATACGCAGTATTTT.

The chain couples TRBV7-2 to TRBJ2-3; D gene uncertain. Trimming stripped 0 bases from V and 1 base from J, with 8 bases between. Germline CDR1 and CDR2: SGHTA and FQGNSA. This CDR3 comprises 15 residues. The CDR3 DNA follows: TGTGCCAGCAGCTTAGCGACACGGGGCACAGATACGCAGTATTTT. Translating gives CASSLATRGTDTQYF.

The V and J genes are TRBV7-9 and TRBJ2-4; possibly TRBD2 for D (6 bases). The CDR3 is 15 amino acids. V lost 8 bases, J lost 0 bases, and 14 bases lay in between. CDR1 SEHNR and CDR2 FQNEAQ come from the germline V gene (reference sequence). For the CDR3, the DNA is TGTGCCAGCGCGGGGCCCGAGATAGCCAAAAACATTCAGTACTTC. This gives the protein CASAGPEIAKNIQYF.

This clonotype has more than one count but fewer than ten. The chain employs TRBV4-2 and TRBJ2-2; possibly TRBD1 or TRBD2 for D (6 bases each). Trimming pared 4 bases from V and 6 bases from J, leaving 18 bases between. CDR3 length: 16 amino acids. Germline V lookup: CDR1 LGHNA, CDR2 YNFKEQ. The CDR3 is CASSRQLGGRPGELFF. The DNA of the CDR3 is TGTGCCAGCAGCCGCCAGCTTGGGGGGCGACCCGGGGAGCTGTTTTTT.

In this sample, this clonotype turned up a few times. The chain carries TRBV19 and TRBJ2-3; D uncertain. Trimming removed 5 bases from V and 1 base from J, with 13 bases in between. The CDR3 has 15 residues. The V gene's germline CDR1 is LNHDA and CDR2 SQIVND (reference sequence). CDR3 in amino acids: CASSPGDYGTDTQYF. CDR3 nucleotides: TGTGCCAGTAGTCCGGGTGATTATGGCACAGATACGCAGTATTTT.

This clonotype was recorded a few times. The V gene is TRBV7-9, the J gene TRBJ1-5; possibly TRBD1 for D (5 bases). The CDR3 covers 17 residues. Germline V CDR1 and CDR2: SEHNR, FQNEAQ (reference sequence). Trimming left V 0 bases short and J 3 bases short, with 15 bases between. The CDR3 region is CASSLAQGGRYNQPQHF. CDR3 DNA: TGTGCCAGCAGCTTAGCGCAGGGAGGACGGTACAATCAGCCCCAGCATTTT.

V gene TRBV7-2 combines with J gene TRBJ2-2; 8 nucleotides align to TRBD2. Germline V gene lookup returns CDR1 SGHTA and CDR2 FQGNSA. Trimming took 5 bases from V and 4 from J; bases not matched to a gene: 9. This CDR3 spans 16 amino acids. The chain's CDR3 is CASSLGAGGLTGELFF. The CDR3 DNA reads TGTGCCAGCAGCCTGGGGGCGGGGGGCCTCACCGGGGAGCTGTTTTTT.

Only a few counts were recorded for this clonotype. The V gene is TRBV6-2 or TRBV6-3, the J gene TRBJ2-1; tentatively, D is TRBD1 (6 bases). CDR3 size: 15 residues. Germline V gene data show CDR1 as MNHEY and CDR2 as SVGEGT. V lost 5 bases and J lost 4, with 15 bases in between. The CDR3 sequence is CASSLGDIFYNEQFF. Here the CDR3 DNA reads TGTGCCAGCAGTCTAGGGGACATCTTTTACAATGAGCAGTTCTTC.

There are a few counts of this clonotype. The chain couples TRBV5-1 to TRBJ1-1; D ambiguous. Germline V CDR1 and CDR2: SGHRS, YFSETQ. The CDR3 loop spans 14 amino acids. V was trimmed by 6 bases and J by 2 bases, leaving 14 bases between them. The CDR3: CASTLTPGNTEAFF. The DNA for the CDR3 is TGCGCCAGCACCCTGACCCCAGGAAACACTGAAGCTTTCTTT.

This chain joins TRBV6-1 and TRBJ2-2; D gene uncertain. Trimming pared 10 bases from V and 4 bases from J, leaving 13 bases between. Germline-derived CDR1 and CDR2 are MNHNS and SASEGT. The CDR3 length is 13 residues. The CDR3 spells CANMGFGTGELFF. Written as DNA, the CDR3 is TGTGCCAACATGGGGTTTGGCACCGGGGAGCTGTTTTTT.

This clonotype has more than one count but fewer than ten. V and J are TRBV7-3 and TRBJ1-1; D is perhaps TRBD1 (5 bases). CDR3 size: 14 residues. Trimming shortened V by 0 bases and J by 4 bases, and 9 bases separated the two germline ends. From germline, CDR1 is SGHTA and CDR2 FQGTGA. The CDR3 sequence: CASSLTTVSTEAFF. The CDR3 DNA follows: TGTGCCAGCAGCTTAACGACAGTGAGCACTGAAGCTTTCTTT.

The chain has TRBV7-3 and TRBJ2-2; 9 bases align to TRBD1. Germline CDR1 SGHTA, CDR2 FQGTGA. The V segment lost 4 bases and the J segment 6 bases; nucleotides outside the gene matches: 9. The CDR3 length is 16 residues. CDR3 loop: CASSSPGQGSAGELFF. The CDR3 DNA follows: TGTGCCAGCAGCTCGCCGGGACAGGGCTCGGCCGGGGAGCTGTTTTTT. The variable domain in full, with the rest retrieved from reference TRBV7-3 and TRBJ2-2, is GAGVSQTPSNKVTEKGKYVELRCDPISGHTALYWYRQSLGQGPEFLIYFQGTGAADDSGLPNDRFFAVRPEGSVSTLKIQRTERGDSAVYLCASSSPGQGSAGELFFGEGSRLTVL.

This clonotype occurred many times. This chain connects TRBV10-2 to TRBJ2-7; D may correspond to TRBD1 or TRBD2 (5 bases each). The CDR3 is made up of 14 amino acids. Trimming took off 7 bases at V and 3 bases at J, with 16 bases between the two ends. Germline V gene sequence: CDR1 WSHSY, CDR2 SAAADI. CDR3 region: CASMNKRDGYEQYV. The CDR3 DNA reads as TGCGCCAGCATGAATAAGAGGGACGGCTACGAGCAGTACGTC.

The table lists this clonotype with a few counts. The chain links TRBV5-5 to TRBJ2-5; 9 positions match TRBD2. This CDR3 contains 16 residues. CDR1 SGHKS and CDR2 YYEKEE come from the germline V gene (reference sequence). V lost 4 bases, J lost 5 bases, and 12 bases stayed unmatched. CDR3 DNA: TGTGCCAGCAGCGCCCCCGTGGCGGGGGGGCAGGAGACCCAGTACTTC. It is translated as CASSAPVAGGQETQYF.